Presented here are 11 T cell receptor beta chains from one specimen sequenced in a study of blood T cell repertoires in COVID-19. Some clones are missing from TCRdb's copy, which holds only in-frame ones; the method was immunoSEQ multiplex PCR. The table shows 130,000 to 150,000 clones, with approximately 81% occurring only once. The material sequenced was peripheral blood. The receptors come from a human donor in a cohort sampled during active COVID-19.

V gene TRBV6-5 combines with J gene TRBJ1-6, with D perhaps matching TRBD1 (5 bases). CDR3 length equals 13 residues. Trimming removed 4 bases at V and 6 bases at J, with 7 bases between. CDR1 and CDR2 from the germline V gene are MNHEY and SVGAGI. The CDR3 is CASSFDSNSPLHF. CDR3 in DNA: TGTGCCAGCAGTTTCGACAGTAATTCACCCCTCCACTTT.

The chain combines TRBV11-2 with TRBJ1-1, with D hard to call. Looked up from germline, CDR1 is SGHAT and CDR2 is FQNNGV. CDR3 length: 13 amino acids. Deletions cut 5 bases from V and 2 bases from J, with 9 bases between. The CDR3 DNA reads TGTGCCAGCAGCGAGCCCGGTAACACTGAAGCTTTCTTT. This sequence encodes CASSEPGNTEAFF.

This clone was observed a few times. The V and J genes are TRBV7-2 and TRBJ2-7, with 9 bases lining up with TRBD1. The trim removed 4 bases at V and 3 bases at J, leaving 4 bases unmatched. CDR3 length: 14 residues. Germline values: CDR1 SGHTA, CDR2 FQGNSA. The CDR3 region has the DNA TGTGCCAGCAGCTCCTCGACAGGGGGCTACGAGCAGTACTTC. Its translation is CASSSSTGGYEQYF.

CDR3 nucleotides: TGTGCCAGCACTCTCCTAAGGGGAGGTGAGCAGTTCTTC. It is translated as CASTLLRGGEQFF. The chain uses TRBV7-9 and TRBJ2-1, with D maybe TRBD2 (6 bases). Trimming took 7 bases from V and 9 from J, leaving 16 bases between them. In germline, CDR1 is SEHNR, CDR2 FQNEAQ (reference sequence). This CDR3 is built from 13 residues.

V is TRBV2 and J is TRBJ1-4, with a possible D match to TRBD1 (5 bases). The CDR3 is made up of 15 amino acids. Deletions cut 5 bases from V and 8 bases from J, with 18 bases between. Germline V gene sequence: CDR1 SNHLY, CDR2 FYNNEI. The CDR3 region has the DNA TGTGCCAGCAGTCTACGGGCAGGGTTAGGCGAAAAACTGTTTTTT. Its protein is CASSLRAGLGEKLFF.

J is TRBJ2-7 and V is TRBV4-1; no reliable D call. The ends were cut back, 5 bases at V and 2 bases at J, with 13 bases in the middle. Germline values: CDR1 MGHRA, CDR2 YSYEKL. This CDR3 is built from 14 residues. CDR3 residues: CASSTTREAYEQYF. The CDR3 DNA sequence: TGCGCCAGCAGCACAACCCGAGAGGCCTACGAGCAGTACTTC.

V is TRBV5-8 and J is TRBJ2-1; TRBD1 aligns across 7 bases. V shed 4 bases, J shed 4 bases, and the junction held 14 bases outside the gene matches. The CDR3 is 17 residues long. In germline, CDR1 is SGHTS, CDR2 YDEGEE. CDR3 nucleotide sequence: TGTGCCAGCAGCCCCCACCGGCCGGGGACAGAATACAATGAGCAGTTCTTC. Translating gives CASSPHRPGTEYNEQFF.

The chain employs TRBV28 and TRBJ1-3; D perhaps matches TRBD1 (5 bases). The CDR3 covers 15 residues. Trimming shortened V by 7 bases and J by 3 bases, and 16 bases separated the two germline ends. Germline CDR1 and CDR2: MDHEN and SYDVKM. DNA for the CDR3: TGTGCCAGCACCAATCAACTAACAGGTGGAAACACCATATATTTT. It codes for CASTNQLTGGNTIYF.

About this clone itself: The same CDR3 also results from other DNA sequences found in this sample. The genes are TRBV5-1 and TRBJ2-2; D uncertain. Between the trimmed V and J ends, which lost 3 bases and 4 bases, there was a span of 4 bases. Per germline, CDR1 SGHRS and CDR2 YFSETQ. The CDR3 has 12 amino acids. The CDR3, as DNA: TGCGCCAGCAGCTCACTCACCGGGGAGCTGTTTTTT. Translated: CASSSLTGELFF.

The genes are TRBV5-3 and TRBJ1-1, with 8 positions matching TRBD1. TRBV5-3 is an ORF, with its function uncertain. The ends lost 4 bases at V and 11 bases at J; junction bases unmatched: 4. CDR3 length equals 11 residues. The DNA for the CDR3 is TGTGCCAGAAGCATAACAGGGGGGGCTTTCTTT. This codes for CARSITGGAFF.

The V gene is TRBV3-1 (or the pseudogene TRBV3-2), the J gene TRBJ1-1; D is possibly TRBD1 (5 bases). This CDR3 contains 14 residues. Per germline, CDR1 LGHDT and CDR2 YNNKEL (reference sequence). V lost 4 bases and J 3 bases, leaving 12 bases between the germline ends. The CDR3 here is CASSLWGGDTEAFF. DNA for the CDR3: TGTGCCAGCAGCCTTTGGGGGGGGGACACTGAAGCTTTCTTT.